The entry that follows covers one T cell receptor (beta chain) sequence. Trimming shortened V by 6 bases and J by 1 base, and 15 bases separated the two germline ends. This CDR3 has 15 residues. The germline V gene has CDR1 SNHLY and CDR2 FYNNEI. From roughly 9.2 ml of fresh peripheral blood, PBMCs were isolated. The data are from a study of T cells in Graves' hyperthyroidism and ophthalmopathy. Using RNA transcripts as the source, TCR beta CDR3 regions were amplified. HTBI primers were used for first-round RT-PCR of the TCR CDR3. TCRdb passed the multiplex PCR reads through MiXCR, listing each CDR3 protein once. The sample has about 840,000 distinct CDR3 sequences, approximately 40% seen once.

V usage is TRBV2 and J usage is TRBJ2-5, with D perhaps matching TRBD1 (6 bases). The receptor was isolated from a man younger than 30 with Graves' hyperthyroidism. The sequenced sample consisted of blood. CDR3 in amino acids: CASSERQAPQETQYF. CDR3 in DNA: TGTGCCAGCAGCGAAAGACAGGCCCCCCAAGAGACCCAGTACTTC.